These T cell receptor beta chains were read from a single sample in a study of identical twins. TCRdb passed the 5' RACE reads through MiXCR, listing each CDR3 protein once. Among around 570,000 distinct CDR3 sequences listed, more than 9% were seen once. This sample was also put to use in a study of yellow fever vaccine responses in identical twins.

Sequencing input: PBMCs. These receptors were taken from a woman aged 18-29 years in good health. Both conserved end residues are part of each CDR3. A D gene is named only where the DNA matches it firmly. Size tells how often a clone was seen (once, few, many) or the class of an expanded clone, and some rows leave it out.

j_gene: TRBJ2-2; d_gene: TRBD1; v_gene: TRBV10-3; abundance: .; CDR3aa: CAISGSGTGRQRELFF; CDR3nt: TGTGCCATCAGTGGTTCAGGGACAGGGCGGCAAAGGGAGCTGTTTTTT
j_gene: TRBJ2-3; d_gene: TRBD2; v_gene: TRBV20-1; abundance: few; CDR3aa: CSARSFSGRSTDTQYF; CDR3nt: TGCAGTGCTAGATCCTTTAGCGGGAGGAGCACAGATACGCAGTATTTT
j_gene: TRBJ1-1; d_gene: .; v_gene: TRBV7-9; abundance: few; CDR3aa: CASSPWDGEAFF; CDR3nt: TGTGCCAGCAGCCCCTGGGACGGTGAAGCTTTCTTT
j_gene: TRBJ2-2; d_gene: TRBD2; v_gene: TRBV5-6; abundance: many; CDR3aa: CASSLIGRPGELFF; CDR3nt: TGTGCCAGCAGCTTAATCGGGAGGCCCGGGGAGCTGTTTTTT
j_gene: TRBJ1-6; d_gene: .; v_gene: TRBV3-1; abundance: .; CDR3aa: CASSQAPQNSPLHF; CDR3nt: TGTGCCAGCAGCCAAGCCCCACAGAATTCACCCCTCCACTTT
j_gene: TRBJ2-7; d_gene: .; v_gene: TRBV20-1; abundance: .; CDR3aa: CSARDDGWAYEQYF; CDR3nt: TGCAGTGCTAGAGATGACGGGTGGGCCTACGAGCAGTACTTC
j_gene: TRBJ2-5; d_gene: .; v_gene: TRBV24-1; abundance: few; CDR3aa: CATSNPGGETQYF; CDR3nt: TGTGCCACCAGCAACCCGGGCGGTGAGACCCAGTACTTC
j_gene: TRBJ2-3; d_gene: .; v_gene: TRBV7-2; abundance: .; CDR3aa: CASSLLPLSGTDTQYF; CDR3nt: TGTGCCAGCAGCTTACTACCCCTATCTGGCACAGATACGCAGTATTTT
j_gene: TRBJ2-1; d_gene: .; v_gene: TRBV7-9; abundance: .; CDR3aa: CASSPDANEQFF; CDR3nt: TGTGCCAGCAGCCCAGACGCCAATGAGCAGTTCTTC
j_gene: TRBJ2-1; d_gene: .; v_gene: TRBV12-3/TRBV12-4; abundance: many; CDR3aa: CASSLGNPTYNEQFF; CDR3nt: TGTGCCAGCAGTTTGGGGAACCCCACCTACAATGAGCAGTTCTTC
j_gene: TRBJ2-1; d_gene: .; v_gene: TRBV20-1; abundance: few; CDR3aa: CSQPRLNNEQFF; CDR3nt: TGCAGTCAACCGCGGCTAAACAATGAGCAGTTCTTC
j_gene: TRBJ1-6; d_gene: TRBD1; v_gene: TRBV5-1; abundance: .; CDR3aa: CASSWPDRDSPLHF; CDR3nt: TGCGCCAGCAGCTGGCCGGACAGGGACTCACCCCTCCACTTT
j_gene: TRBJ2-1; d_gene: TRBD1; v_gene: TRBV19; abundance: few; CDR3aa: CASRQTGGQQFF; CDR3nt: TGTGCCAGTAGACAGACAGGGGGGCAACAGTTCTTC
j_gene: TRBJ2-7; d_gene: TRBD2; v_gene: TRBV5-6; abundance: few; CDR3aa: CASSLGPGLAGDHEQYF; CDR3nt: TGTGCCAGCAGCTTGGGACCGGGACTAGCGGGAGACCACGAGCAGTACTTC
j_gene: TRBJ2-2; d_gene: .; v_gene: TRBV6-5; abundance: .; CDR3aa: CASMSGGELFF; CDR3nt: TGTGCCAGCATGTCGGGAGGGGAGCTGTTTTTT
j_gene: TRBJ1-2; d_gene: .; v_gene: TRBV27; abundance: few; CDR3aa: CASSSTGIYGYTF; CDR3nt: TGTGCCAGCAGTTCCACAGGGATCTATGGCTACACCTTC
j_gene: TRBJ1-1; d_gene: .; v_gene: TRBV7-2; abundance: many; CDR3aa: CASSLLAGNTEAFF; CDR3nt: TGTGCCAGCAGCTTACTGGCAGGGAACACTGAAGCTTTCTTT
j_gene: TRBJ2-3; d_gene: .; v_gene: TRBV6-1; abundance: .; CDR3aa: CASSDGGAYTQYF; CDR3nt: TGTGCCAGCAGTGATGGTGGGGCCTATACGCAGTATTTT
j_gene: TRBJ2-3; d_gene: .; v_gene: TRBV12-3/TRBV12-4; abundance: .; CDR3aa: CASRQGRGTDTQYF; CDR3nt: TGTGCCAGCAGACAGGGCCGGGGCACAGATACGCAGTATTTT
j_gene: TRBJ2-3; d_gene: .; v_gene: TRBV2; abundance: few; CDR3aa: CASSEGRRIADTQYF; CDR3nt: TGTGCCAGCAGTGAAGGGCGGAGGATAGCAGATACGCAGTATTTT
j_gene: TRBJ1-1; d_gene: .; v_gene: TRBV27; abundance: many; CDR3aa: CASRTRGAWTEAFF; CDR3nt: TGTGCCAGCAGGACCCGGGGGGCGTGGACTGAAGCTTTCTTT
j_gene: TRBJ1-1; d_gene: TRBD1; v_gene: TRBV7-2; abundance: many; CDR3aa: CASSPSLGTGEAFF; CDR3nt: TGTGCCAGCAGCCCTAGCCTAGGGACAGGTGAAGCTTTCTTT
j_gene: TRBJ2-5; d_gene: TRBD2; v_gene: TRBV27; abundance: few; CDR3aa: CASSLAPSGPLTETQYF; CDR3nt: TGTGCCAGCAGTTTAGCCCCTAGCGGGCCCCTTACTGAGACCCAGTACTTC
j_gene: TRBJ2-5; d_gene: .; v_gene: TRBV20-1; abundance: .; CDR3aa: CSAQRPGTAKETQYF; CDR3nt: TGCAGTGCTCAGAGACCCGGGACTGCAAAAGAGACCCAGTACTTC
j_gene: TRBJ2-1; d_gene: TRBD2; v_gene: TRBV4-2; abundance: many; CDR3aa: CASSQEGLARYNEQFF; CDR3nt: TGTGCCAGCAGCCAAGAGGGACTAGCGAGATACAATGAGCAGTTCTTC
j_gene: TRBJ2-5; d_gene: .; v_gene: TRBV6-5; abundance: .; CDR3aa: CASSYPWGETQYF; CDR3nt: TGTGCCAGCAGTTACCCGTGGGGAGAGACCCAGTACTTC
j_gene: TRBJ2-1; d_gene: .; v_gene: TRBV5-1; abundance: many; CDR3aa: CASSRAIPRSEQFF; CDR3nt: TGCGCCAGCAGCAGGGCAATCCCCAGAAGTGAGCAGTTCTTC
j_gene: TRBJ1-5; d_gene: .; v_gene: TRBV4-1; abundance: .; CDR3aa: CASSHPGLWGNQPQHF; CDR3nt: TGCGCCAGCAGCCATCCGGGCCTCTGGGGCAATCAGCCCCAGCATTTT
j_gene: TRBJ2-7; d_gene: .; v_gene: TRBV27; abundance: few; CDR3aa: CASSLRETYEQYF; CDR3nt: TGTGCCAGCAGTTTAAGGGAAACCTACGAGCAGTACTTC
j_gene: TRBJ2-7; d_gene: .; v_gene: TRBV28; abundance: .; CDR3aa: CASLGGGPIYEQYF; CDR3nt: TGTGCCAGCTTAGGGGGAGGGCCAATTTACGAGCAGTACTTC
j_gene: TRBJ2-1; d_gene: TRBD2; v_gene: TRBV20-1; abundance: .; CDR3aa: CSPPRTSGINEQFF; CDR3nt: TGCTCCCCGCCCAGGACTAGCGGCATCAATGAGCAGTTCTTC
j_gene: TRBJ1-1; d_gene: .; v_gene: TRBV4-1; abundance: .; CDR3aa: CASSQVDPFMNTEAFF; CDR3nt: TGCGCCAGCAGCCAAGTCGACCCGTTTATGAACACTGAAGCTTTCTTT
j_gene: TRBJ1-3; d_gene: .; v_gene: TRBV25-1; abundance: many; CDR3aa: CASSSGTGNTIYF; CDR3nt: TGTGCCAGCAGTTCCGGGACTGGAAACACCATATATTTT
j_gene: TRBJ2-7; d_gene: TRBD2; v_gene: TRBV12-3/TRBV12-4; abundance: few; CDR3aa: CASSPSGTSGLSYEQYF; CDR3nt: TGTGCCAGCAGTCCCTCCGGGACTAGCGGGTTGTCCTACGAGCAGTACTTC
j_gene: TRBJ2-5; d_gene: TRBD2; v_gene: TRBV12-3/TRBV12-4; abundance: many; CDR3aa: CASSLEGGRVETQYF; CDR3nt: TGTGCCAGCAGTTTAGAAGGCGGGAGGGTGGAGACCCAGTACTTC
j_gene: TRBJ2-7; d_gene: TRBD1; v_gene: TRBV5-1; abundance: .; CDR3aa: CASSDLTGEKFYEQYF; CDR3nt: TGCGCCAGCAGCGATCTGACAGGGGAGAAATTCTACGAGCAGTACTTC
j_gene: TRBJ2-7; d_gene: TRBD2; v_gene: TRBV11-2; abundance: .; CDR3aa: CASSSLSGGRYEQYF; CDR3nt: TGTGCCAGCAGCTCCCTCAGCGGGGGGAGGTACGAGCAGTACTTC
j_gene: TRBJ2-4; d_gene: .; v_gene: TRBV6-5; abundance: few; CDR3aa: CASSYSGVDKNIQYF; CDR3nt: TGTGCCAGCAGTTACTCGGGGGTTGACAAAAACATTCAGTACTTC
j_gene: TRBJ2-2; d_gene: .; v_gene: TRBV5-6; abundance: few; CDR3aa: CASSFVQEARELFF; CDR3nt: TGTGCCAGCAGCTTTGTCCAGGAGGCCAGGGAGCTGTTTTTT
j_gene: TRBJ2-5; d_gene: TRBD2; v_gene: TRBV5-1; abundance: few; CDR3aa: CASSLYSGLAGETQYF; CDR3nt: TGCGCCAGCAGCTTGTACTCGGGACTAGCGGGAGAGACCCAGTACTTC
j_gene: TRBJ1-1; d_gene: .; v_gene: TRBV20-1; abundance: many; CDR3aa: CSARRTTGGGTEAFF; CDR3nt: TGCAGTGCTAGAAGGACCACGGGAGGAGGCACTGAAGCTTTCTTT
j_gene: TRBJ2-1; d_gene: .; v_gene: TRBV6-1; abundance: .; CDR3aa: CASSEAATNWSQQFF; CDR3nt: TGTGCCAGCAGTGAAGCTGCGACAAACTGGAGTCAGCAGTTCTTC
j_gene: TRBJ2-3; d_gene: .; v_gene: TRBV29-1; abundance: few; CDR3aa: CSVGPRLTTDTQYF; CDR3nt: TGCAGCGTTGGTCCACGACTAACCACAGATACGCAGTATTTT
j_gene: TRBJ1-6; d_gene: .; v_gene: TRBV2; abundance: many; CDR3aa: CASSEVQGWSPLHF; CDR3nt: TGTGCCAGCAGTGAAGTCCAGGGTTGGTCACCCCTCCACTTT